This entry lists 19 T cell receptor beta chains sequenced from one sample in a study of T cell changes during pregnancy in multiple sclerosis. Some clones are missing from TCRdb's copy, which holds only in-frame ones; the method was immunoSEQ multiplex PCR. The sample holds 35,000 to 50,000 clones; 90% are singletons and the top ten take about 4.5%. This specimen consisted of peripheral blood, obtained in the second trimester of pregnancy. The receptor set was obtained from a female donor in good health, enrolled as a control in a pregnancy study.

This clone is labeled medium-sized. CDR3 nucleotide sequence: TGTGCCAGCAGCTTATACCGGCAGGCAGTAGTCTACGAGCAGTACTTC. Encoded protein: CASSLYRQAVVYEQYF. The genes are TRBV13 and TRBJ2-7; D not resolved. The germline V gene has CDR1 PRHDT and CDR2 FYEKMQ (reference sequence). The V end was cut by 2 bases, the J end by 3 bases, with 17 bases between. The CDR3 contains 16 residues.

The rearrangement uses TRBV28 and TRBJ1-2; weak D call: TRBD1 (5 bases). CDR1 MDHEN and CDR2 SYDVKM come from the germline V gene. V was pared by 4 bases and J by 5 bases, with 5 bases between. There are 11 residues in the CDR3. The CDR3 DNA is TGTGCCAGCAGTTCAGGGTATGGCTACACCTTC. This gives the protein CASSSGYGYTF.

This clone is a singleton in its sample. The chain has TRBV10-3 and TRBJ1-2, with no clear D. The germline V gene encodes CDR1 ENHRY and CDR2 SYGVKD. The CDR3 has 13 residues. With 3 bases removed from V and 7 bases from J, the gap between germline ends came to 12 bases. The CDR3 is CAISERASGGYTF. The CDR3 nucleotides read TGTGCCATCAGTGAAAGGGCTAGCGGTGGCTACACCTTC.

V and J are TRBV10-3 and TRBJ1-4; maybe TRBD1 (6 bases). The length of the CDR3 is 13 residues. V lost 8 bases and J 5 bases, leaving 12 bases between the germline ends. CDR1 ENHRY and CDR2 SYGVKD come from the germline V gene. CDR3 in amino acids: CAIQPGVNEKLFF. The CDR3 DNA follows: TGTGCCATCCAACCAGGGGTGAATGAAAAACTGTTTTTT.

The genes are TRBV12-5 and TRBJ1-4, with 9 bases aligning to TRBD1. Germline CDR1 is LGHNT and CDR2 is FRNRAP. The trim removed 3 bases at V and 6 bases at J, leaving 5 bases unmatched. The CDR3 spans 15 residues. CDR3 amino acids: CASGLTGTGHEKLFF. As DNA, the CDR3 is TGTGCTAGTGGTTTAACCGGGACAGGGCATGAAAAACTGTTTTTT. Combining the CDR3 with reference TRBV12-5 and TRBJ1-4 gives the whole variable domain DARVTQTPRHKVTEMGQEVTMRCQPILGHNTVFWYRQTMMQGLELLAYFRNRAPLDDSGMPKDRFSAEMPDATLATLKIQPSEPRDSAVYFCASGLTGTGHEKLFFGSGTQLSVL.

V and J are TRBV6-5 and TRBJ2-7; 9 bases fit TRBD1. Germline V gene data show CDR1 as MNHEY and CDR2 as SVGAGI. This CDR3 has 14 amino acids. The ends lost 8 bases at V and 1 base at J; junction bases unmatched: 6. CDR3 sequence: CASRGQGDSYEQYF. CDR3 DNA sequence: TGTGCCAGCCGGGGACAGGGAGATTCCTACGAGCAGTACTTC.

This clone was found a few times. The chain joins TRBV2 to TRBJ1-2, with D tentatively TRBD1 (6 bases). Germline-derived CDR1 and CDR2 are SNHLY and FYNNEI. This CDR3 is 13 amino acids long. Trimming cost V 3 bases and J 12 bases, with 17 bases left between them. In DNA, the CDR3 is TGTGCCAGCAGTGAGGCTTCAGGGGTCTTCGACACCTTC. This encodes CASSEASGVFDTF.

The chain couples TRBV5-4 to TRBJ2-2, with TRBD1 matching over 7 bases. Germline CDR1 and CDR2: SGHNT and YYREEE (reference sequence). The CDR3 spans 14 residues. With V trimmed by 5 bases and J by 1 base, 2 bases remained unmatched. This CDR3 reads CASRDRLNTGELFF. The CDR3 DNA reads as TGTGCCAGCAGGGACAGGCTGAACACCGGGGAGCTGTTTTTT.

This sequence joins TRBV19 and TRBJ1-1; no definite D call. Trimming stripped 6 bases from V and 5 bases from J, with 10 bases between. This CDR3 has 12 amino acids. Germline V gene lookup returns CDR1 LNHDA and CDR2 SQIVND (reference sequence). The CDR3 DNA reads TGTGCCAGTAGCCACCTAGGAACTGAAGCTTTCTTT. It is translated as CASSHLGTEAFF. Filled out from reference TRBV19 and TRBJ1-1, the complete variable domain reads DGGITQSPKYLFRKEGQNVTLSCEQNLNHDAMYWYRQDPGQGLRLIYYSQIVNDFQKGDIAEGYSVSREKKESFPLTVTSAQKNPTAFYLCASSHLGTEAFFGQGTRLTVV.

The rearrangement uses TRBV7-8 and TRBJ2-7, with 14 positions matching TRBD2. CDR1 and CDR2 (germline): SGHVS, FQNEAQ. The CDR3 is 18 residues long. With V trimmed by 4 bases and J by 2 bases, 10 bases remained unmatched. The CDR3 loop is CASSSSTSGRANPYEQYF. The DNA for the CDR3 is TGTGCCAGCAGCTCTTCGACTAGCGGGAGGGCCAACCCCTACGAGCAGTACTTC.

CDR3 sequence (DNA): TGTGCCAGTAAGGCGGAATTACTCTTGAACACTGAAGCTTTCTTT. It yields the protein CASKAELLLNTEAFF. The chain has TRBV19 and TRBJ1-1; no clear D. Germline CDR1 reads LNHDA; CDR2 reads SQIVND (reference sequence). Deletions cut 7 bases from V and 0 bases from J, with 15 bases between. The CDR3 totals 15 residues.

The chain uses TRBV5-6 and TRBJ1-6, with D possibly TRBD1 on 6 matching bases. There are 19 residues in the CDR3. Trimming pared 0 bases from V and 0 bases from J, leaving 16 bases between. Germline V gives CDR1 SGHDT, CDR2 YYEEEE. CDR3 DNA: TGTGCCAGCAGCTTGGGGGACAACGATATCAGCTCCTATAATTCACCCCTCCACTTT. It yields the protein CASSLGDNDISSYNSPLHF.

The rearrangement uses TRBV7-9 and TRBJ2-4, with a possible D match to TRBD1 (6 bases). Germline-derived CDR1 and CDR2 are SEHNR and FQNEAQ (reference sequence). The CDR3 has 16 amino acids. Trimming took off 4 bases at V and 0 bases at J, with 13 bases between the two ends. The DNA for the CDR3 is TGTGCCAGCAGCTCTCCACAGGGAGTAGCCAAAAACATTCAGTACTTC. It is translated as CASSSPQGVAKNIQYF.

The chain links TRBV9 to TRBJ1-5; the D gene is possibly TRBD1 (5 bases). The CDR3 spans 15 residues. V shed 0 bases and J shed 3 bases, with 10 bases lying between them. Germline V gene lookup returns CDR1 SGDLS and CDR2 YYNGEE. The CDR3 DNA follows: TGTGCCAGCAGCGTAGGGCAGGGCACCAATCAGCCCCAGCATTTT. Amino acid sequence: CASSVGQGTNQPQHF.

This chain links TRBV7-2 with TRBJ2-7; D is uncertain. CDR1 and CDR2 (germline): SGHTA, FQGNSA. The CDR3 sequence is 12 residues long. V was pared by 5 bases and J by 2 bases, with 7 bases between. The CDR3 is CASSLIPYEQYF. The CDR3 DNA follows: TGTGCCAGCAGCCTAATCCCCTACGAGCAGTACTTC.

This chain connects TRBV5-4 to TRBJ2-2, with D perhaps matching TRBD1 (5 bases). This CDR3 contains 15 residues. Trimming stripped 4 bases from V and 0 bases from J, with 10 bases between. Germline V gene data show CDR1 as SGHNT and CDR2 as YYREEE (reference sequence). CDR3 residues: CASSPRATNTGELFF. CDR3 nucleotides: TGTGCCAGCAGCCCCAGGGCGACGAACACCGGGGAGCTGTTTTTT.

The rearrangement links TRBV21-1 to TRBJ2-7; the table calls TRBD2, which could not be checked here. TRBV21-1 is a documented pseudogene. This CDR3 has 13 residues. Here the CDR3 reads CASSKREGDEQYF. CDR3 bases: TGTGCCAGCAGCAAAAGAGAGGGAGACGAGCAGTACTTC.

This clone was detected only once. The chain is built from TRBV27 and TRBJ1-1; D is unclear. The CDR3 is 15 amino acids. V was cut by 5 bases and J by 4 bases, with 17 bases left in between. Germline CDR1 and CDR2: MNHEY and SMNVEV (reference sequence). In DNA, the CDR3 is TGTGCCAGCAGTCCATGGACGGGAGTAAGCACTGAAGCTTTCTTT. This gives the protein CASSPWTGVSTEAFF.

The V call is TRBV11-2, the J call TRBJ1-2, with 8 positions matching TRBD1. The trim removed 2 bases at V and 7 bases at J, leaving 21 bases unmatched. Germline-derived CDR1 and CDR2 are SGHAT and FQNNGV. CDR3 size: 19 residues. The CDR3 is CASSLYPYSGGAPSFGYTF. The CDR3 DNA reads TGTGCCAGCAGCTTATACCCGTACTCAGGGGGCGCCCCCTCTTTTGGCTACACCTTC.